This TCR beta chain emerged from a study of Siglec-9 on CD8 T cells in melanoma (dated by TCRdb to the late 2010s). Regarding the study in general: Siglec-9 expression on CD8+ T cells and the role of Siglec-9 in regulating T cells in the melanoma tumor microenvironment were investigated in the study.

Study-wide conclusions, independent of this receptor: Siglec-9 was reported to mark and regulate an effector memory CD8+ T-cell subset that appeared to accumulate within melanoma tumors.

Sequences MGHRA (CDR1) and YSYEKL (CDR2) are obtained from the germline V gene. Measured from the cysteine to the phenylalanine, the CDR3 is 15 residues long. Only the CDR3 DNA is retained, 45 bases long and in frame from the first base. Trimming takes 3 bases from V and 4 bases from J, and the germline ends sit 16 bases apart. Note on this clone: Its antigen is not yet known. One base away there is no much larger clone; base qualities are not given.

The library relied on the immunoSEQ multiplex PCR assay. The immuneACCESS repertoire file appears here via TCRdb, limited to in-frame rearrangements. These files lack a portion of the clones; in checked studies, under half of the deficit traces to unresolved V genes, and the cause of the others is not known. This sample has about 36,000 clones in its table, and around 81% of those were observed once. The top ten hold more than 1.5% of the sample. The rearrangement combines TRBV4-1 with TRBJ2-7; the D gene is possibly TRBD1, with 5 bases matching. Sequencing was performed on Siglec-9- CD8+ T cells sorted from blood. The sample's cell subset or site label is to be understood as: CD8 T cells lacking Siglec-9. The clonotype was recovered from a human donor in good health. The DNA sequence is given as TGCGCCAGCAGCCATCTAATAGGGGCGAGGTACGAGCAGTACTTC. Translated, it reads CASSHLIGARYEQYF.